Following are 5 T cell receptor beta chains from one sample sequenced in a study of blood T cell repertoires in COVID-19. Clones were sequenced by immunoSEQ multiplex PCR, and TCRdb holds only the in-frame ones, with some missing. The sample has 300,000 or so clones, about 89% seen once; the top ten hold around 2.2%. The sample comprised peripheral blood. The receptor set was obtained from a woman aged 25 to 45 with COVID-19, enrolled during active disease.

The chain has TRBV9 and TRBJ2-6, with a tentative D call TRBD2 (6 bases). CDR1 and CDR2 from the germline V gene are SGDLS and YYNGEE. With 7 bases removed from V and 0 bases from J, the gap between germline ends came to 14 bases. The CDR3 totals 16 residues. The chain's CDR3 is CASEPDGSSGANVLTF. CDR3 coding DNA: TGTGCCAGCGAGCCCGACGGGAGCTCTGGGGCCAACGTCCTGACTTTC.

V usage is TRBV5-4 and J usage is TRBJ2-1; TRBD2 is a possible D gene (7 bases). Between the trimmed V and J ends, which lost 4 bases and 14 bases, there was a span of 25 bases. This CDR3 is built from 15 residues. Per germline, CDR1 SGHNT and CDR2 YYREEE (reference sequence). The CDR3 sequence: CASSTQYPPGGEEFF. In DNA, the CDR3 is TGTGCCAGCAGCACGCAATACCCCCCGGGGGGCGAGGAGTTCTTC.

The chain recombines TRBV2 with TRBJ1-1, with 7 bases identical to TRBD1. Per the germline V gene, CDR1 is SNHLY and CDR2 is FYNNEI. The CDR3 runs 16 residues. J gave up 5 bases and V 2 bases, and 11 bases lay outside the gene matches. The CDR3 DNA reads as TGTGCCAGCAGTGAATGGACAGGCGGGTTAGGAACTGAAGCTTTCTTT. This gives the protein CASSEWTGGLGTEAFF.

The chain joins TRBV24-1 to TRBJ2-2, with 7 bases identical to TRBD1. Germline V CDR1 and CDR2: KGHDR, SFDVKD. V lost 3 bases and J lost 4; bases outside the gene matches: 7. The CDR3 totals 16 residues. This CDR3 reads CATSDPGTAVTGELFF. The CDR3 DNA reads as TGTGCCACCAGTGATCCCGGGACAGCTGTCACCGGGGAGCTGTTTTTT.

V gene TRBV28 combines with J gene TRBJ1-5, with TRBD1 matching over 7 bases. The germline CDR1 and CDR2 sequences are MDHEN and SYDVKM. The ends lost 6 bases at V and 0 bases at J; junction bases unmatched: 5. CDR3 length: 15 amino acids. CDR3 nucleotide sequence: TGTGCCAGCAGCCCGACAGGGTCTAGCAATCAGCCCCAGCATTTT. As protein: CASSPTGSSNQPQHF. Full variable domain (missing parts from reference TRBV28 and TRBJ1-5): DVKVTQSSRYLVKRTGEKVFLECVQDMDHENMFWYRQDPGLGLRLIYFSYDVKMKEKGDIPEGYSVSREKKERFSLILESASTNQTSMYLCASSPTGSSNQPQHFGDGTRLSIL.